The 27 T cell receptor beta chains below come from one sample, sequenced in a study of graft-versus-host responses after intestinal transplantation. The data were produced by immunoSEQ multiplex PCR, yet TCRdb's version contains in-frame clones alone and is incomplete. The sample carries about 54,000 clones, about 90% recorded once. Sample: PBMCs, taken 650 to 690 days after intestinal transplant. The source of these receptors is a human patient who received an intestinal transplant, so some T cells may come from the graft donor.

The chain is built from TRBV7-9 and TRBJ2-4; D may be TRBD1 or TRBD2 (5 bases each). Trimming shortened V by 1 base and J by 7 bases, and 11 bases separated the two germline ends. CDR3 length equals 14 residues. Germline CDR1 is SEHNR and CDR2 is FQNEAQ (reference sequence). Here the CDR3 DNA reads TGTGCCAGCAGCTTAGACGCAGGGACGAACATTCAGTACTTC. Its translation: CASSLDAGTNIQYF.

The chain joins TRBV27 to TRBJ2-5, with D maybe TRBD1 (5 bases). Germline V lookup: CDR1 MNHEY, CDR2 SMNVEV (reference sequence). V was pared by 2 bases and J by 4 bases, with 8 bases between. This CDR3 is 13 amino acids long. The CDR3 reads CASSLGRGETQYF. Written as DNA, the CDR3 is TGTGCCAGCAGTTTAGGTAGGGGAGAGACCCAGTACTTC.

The chain is built from TRBV4-2 and TRBJ1-5; a possible D gene is TRBD1 (5 bases). Looked up from germline, CDR1 is LGHNA and CDR2 is YNFKEQ. The CDR3 extends over 13 amino acids. Trimming took off 6 bases at V and 5 bases at J, with 11 bases between the two ends. DNA of the CDR3: TGTGCCAGCAGTCGGGACGGGCATCAGCCCCAGCATTTT. Translating gives CASSRDGHQPQHF.

The gene calls are TRBV6-5 and TRBJ2-3; D is ambiguous. The CDR3 is 13 amino acids. Germline-derived CDR1 and CDR2 are MNHEY and SVGAGI. CDR3 sequence (DNA): TGTGCTGCTGCGAGGCTTGACACAGATACGCAGTATTTT. The encoded protein is CAAARLDTDTQYF.

This clone appeared a few times. The chain has TRBV2 and TRBJ2-7; no reliable D call. V dropped 5 bases and J dropped 9 bases, with 8 bases sitting between them. The germline V gene encodes CDR1 SNHLY and CDR2 FYNNEI. CDR3 size: 10 residues. CDR3 sequence: CASSQVAQYF. The CDR3 DNA is TGTGCCAGCAGTCAGGTGGCGCAGTACTTC.

The genes are TRBV9 and TRBJ2-3; 9 bases agree with TRBD1. Looked up from germline, CDR1 is SGDLS and CDR2 is YYNGEE. V trimming: 0 bases; J trimming: 2 bases; junction bases outside the gene matches: 7. This CDR3 contains 17 residues. The CDR3 is CASSVGETGGFTDTQYF. As DNA, the CDR3 is TGTGCCAGCAGCGTAGGTGAGACAGGGGGATTCACAGATACGCAGTATTTT.

This clone occurred once. The chain has TRBV5-1 and TRBJ2-2; TRBD1 matches at 9 bases. This CDR3 has 15 amino acids. V dropped 3 bases and J dropped 6; count of bases not matched to a gene: 6. CDR1 SGHRS and CDR2 YFSETQ come from the germline V gene. The CDR3 here is CASSWAGTGSGELFF. As DNA, the CDR3 is TGCGCCAGCAGCTGGGCCGGGACAGGGTCCGGGGAGCTGTTTTTT.

This chain links TRBV18 with TRBJ2-5; the D gene is possibly TRBD1 (6 bases). Germline V lookup: CDR1 KGHSH, CDR2 LQKENI. V lost 5 bases, J lost 1 base, and 8 bases lay in between. The CDR3 loop spans 13 amino acids. Here the CDR3 DNA reads TGTGCCAGCTCAACAGGGTTCCAAGAGACCCAGTACTTC. Its translation: CASSTGFQETQYF. The whole variable domain, filled in from reference TRBV18 and TRBJ2-5, reads NAGVMQNPRHLVRRRGQEARLRCSPMKGHSHVYWYRQLPEEGLKFMVYLQKENIIDESGMPKERFSAEFPKEGPSILRIQQVVRGDSAAYFCASSTGFQETQYFGPGTRLLVL.

This rearrangement joins TRBV13 to TRBJ2-7, with D possibly TRBD2 on 5 matching bases. V was pared by 2 bases and J by 2 bases, with 7 bases between. The CDR3 spans 13 residues. The germline gives CDR1 PRHDT, CDR2 FYEKMQ (reference sequence). Written as DNA, the CDR3 is TGTGCCAGCAGCTTAAACGGGGCCTACGAGCAGTACTTC. Translation gives CASSLNGAYEQYF.

The CDR3 region is CASSLDMTGRRDYGYTF. DNA of the CDR3: TGTGCCAGCAGCTTAGATATGACAGGGAGGAGGGACTATGGCTACACCTTC. The chain employs TRBV7-2 and TRBJ1-2, with 7 bases lining up with TRBD1. The V gene's germline CDR1 is SGHTA and CDR2 FQGNSA. This CDR3 spans 17 amino acids. The junction had 11 bases not matched to a gene; V was cut back by 1 base and J by 3 bases.

This chain links TRBV19 with TRBJ1-1; 7 bases agree with TRBD1. CDR3 length equals 13 residues. Trimming removed 7 bases from V and 1 base from J; junction bases left unmatched: 3. Germline CDR1 LNHDA, CDR2 SQIVND (reference sequence). The CDR3 spells CASTRTGNTEAFF. For the CDR3, the DNA is TGTGCCAGTACCCGGACAGGGAACACTGAAGCTTTCTTT.

DNA for the CDR3: TGTGCCAGCCGTATCGACAGCCGACCTAACACTGAAGCTTTCTTT. This translates into CASRIDSRPNTEAFF. The chain recombines TRBV25-1 with TRBJ1-1, with D possibly being TRBD1 (5 bases). V was clipped by 8 bases and J by 2 bases, with 18 bases between them. Germline V gene sequence: CDR1 MGHDK, CDR2 SYGVNS. The CDR3 covers 15 residues.

In its sample, this clone was seen once. CDR3 in amino acids: CASSSGGFPYEQYF. For the CDR3, the DNA is TGCGCCAGCAGTTCTGGCGGGTTCCCGTACGAGCAGTACTTC. V and J are TRBV10-2 and TRBJ2-7; possibly TRBD2 for D (5 bases). V was cut by 5 bases and J by 4 bases, with 15 bases left in between. The germline V gene has CDR1 WSHSY and CDR2 SAAADI. This CDR3 has 14 amino acids.

J is TRBJ1-1 and V is TRBV4-2, with D perhaps matching TRBD1 (5 bases). The CDR3 runs to 15 residues. The ends were cut back, 0 bases at V and 5 bases at J, with 13 bases in the middle. Germline CDR1 and CDR2: LGHNA and YNFKEQ. The CDR3 nucleotides are TGTGCCAGCAGCCAAGATAAGGGGTCTTGGACTGAAGCTTTCTTT. The encoded protein is CASSQDKGSWTEAFF.

The chain couples TRBV13 to TRBJ1-2, with D possibly TRBD1 on 6 matching bases. The germline V and J ends were trimmed by 4 bases and 0 bases, with 15 bases remaining between them. There are 16 residues in the CDR3. The V gene's germline CDR1 is PRHDT and CDR2 FYEKMQ (reference sequence). The CDR3 DNA sequence: TGTGCCAGCAGCTCGTCCGGGGGCCGTCCTAACTATGGCTACACCTTC. This sequence encodes CASSSSGGRPNYGYTF. The full variable domain, in which reference TRBV13 and TRBJ1-2 provide the parts outside the CDR3, is AAGVIQSPRHLIKEKRETATLKCYPIPRHDTVYWYQQGPGQDPQFLISFYEKMQSDKGSIPDRFSAQQFSDYHSELNMSSLELGDSALYFCASSSSGGRPNYGYTFGSGTRLTVV.

The chain links TRBV25-1 to TRBJ1-1; D is uncertain. Trimming removed 2 bases from V and 10 bases from J, with 14 bases in between. The CDR3 contains 13 residues. CDR1 and CDR2 from the germline V gene are MGHDK and SYGVNS. The DNA for the CDR3 is TGTGCCAGCAGTGAAGACATCCCCGGGATAGCTTTCTTT. It encodes CASSEDIPGIAFF.

The rearrangement uses TRBV6-1 and TRBJ2-5; tentatively, D is TRBD1 (6 bases). The CDR3 length is 14 residues. Per germline, CDR1 MNHNS and CDR2 SASEGT. With 6 bases removed from V and 1 base from J, the gap between germline ends came to 12 bases. The CDR3 spells CASSAGTIQETQYF. CDR3 DNA: TGTGCCAGCAGCGCCGGGACAATCCAAGAGACCCAGTACTTC.

This clone appeared a single time. The chain joins TRBV5-6 to TRBJ2-4; 8 positions agree with TRBD1. The CDR3 extends over 15 amino acids. V was clipped by 6 bases and J by 8 bases; unmatched bases: 13. Germline assignment: CDR1 SGHDT and CDR2 YYEEEE. The CDR3 here is CASKKEDRVVDIQYF. The DNA of the CDR3 is TGTGCCAGCAAAAAGGAGGACAGGGTAGTGGACATTCAGTACTTC.

This clone has more than one count but fewer than ten. The rearrangement uses TRBV2 and TRBJ1-2; D unclear. With 3 bases removed from V and 8 bases from J, the gap between germline ends came to 4 bases. The V gene's germline CDR1 is SNHLY and CDR2 FYNNEI. This CDR3 spans 10 amino acids. The CDR3 DNA sequence: TGTGCCAGCAGTGATGGGGGCTACACCTTC. It is translated as CASSDGGYTF.

This clone was observed once. The chain joins TRBV10-3 to TRBJ2-3; TRBD2 aligns across 8 bases. The CDR3 consists of 15 residues. CDR1 ENHRY and CDR2 SYGVKD come from the germline V gene. Losses at the gene ends were 4 bases for V and 5 bases for J; bases not matched to a gene: 8. The CDR3 DNA is TGTGCCATCAGTGGCGGAGCGGGGGTGAGAGATACGCAGTATTTT. Protein product: CAISGGAGVRDTQYF.

On this clone itself: The sample contains more than one DNA sequence encoding this CDR3. The chain's CDR3 is CASSVGGTGELFF. In nucleotides, the CDR3 is TGTGCCAGCAGCGTTGGGGGCACCGGGGAGCTGTTTTTT. V is TRBV9 and J is TRBJ2-2, with D possibly called TRBD1 or TRBD2 (5 bases each). Germline CDR1 and CDR2: SGDLS and YYNGEE. The germline V and J ends were trimmed by 2 bases and 4 bases, with 6 bases remaining between them. CDR3 length: 13 amino acids.

The chain has TRBV19 and TRBJ1-2; D might be TRBD1 (6 bases). Germline lookup yields CDR1 LNHDA and CDR2 SQIVND (reference sequence). The CDR3 runs to 13 residues. The V end was cut by 8 bases, the J end by 8 bases, with 18 bases between. In DNA, the CDR3 is TGTGCCAGTGGCCCGAGGGGGGGCGACGGCTACACCTTC. This gives the protein CASGPRGGDGYTF.

V gene TRBV5-4 combines with J gene TRBJ1-6; 8 nucleotides match TRBD1. The CDR3 runs to 15 residues. Germline trimming cut 3 bases from V and 4 bases from J; bases unmatched to any gene: 3. Germline V lookup: CDR1 SGHNT, CDR2 YYREEE (reference sequence). As DNA, the CDR3 is TGTGCCAGCAGCTCGACAGGGGATTATAATTCACCCCTCCACTTT. It translates to CASSSTGDYNSPLHF.

This clone turned up a few times. The chain employs TRBV6-5 and TRBJ1-5; D is unresolved. Germline V CDR1 and CDR2: MNHEY, SVGAGI. The CDR3 spans 13 residues. With 2 bases removed from V and 4 bases from J, the gap between germline ends came to 6 bases. The CDR3 region has the DNA TGTGCCAGCAGTTACGACGGGAATCAGCCCCAGCATTTT. This translates into CASSYDGNQPQHF.

The rearrangement joins TRBV5-8 to TRBJ1-5; no definite D call. Germline CDR1 reads SGHTS; CDR2 reads YDEGEE. The CDR3 contains 15 residues. Trimming took off 1 base at V and 3 bases at J, with 11 bases between the two ends. In DNA, the CDR3 is TGTGCCAGCAGCTTGATCGGGTCCCCCAATCAGCCCCAGCATTTT. Amino acid sequence: CASSLIGSPNQPQHF.

This chain links TRBV5-1 with TRBJ1-1; 8 bases map to TRBD1. The CDR3 extends over 12 amino acids. V lost 7 bases and J lost 10; bases outside the gene matches: 9. From germline, CDR1 is SGHRS and CDR2 YFSETQ. This CDR3 is CASGDSTGGAFF. The CDR3 DNA follows: TGCGCCAGCGGGGATTCAACAGGGGGAGCTTTCTTT. The full variable domain, rest sourced from reference TRBV5-1 and TRBJ1-1, is KAGVTQTPRYLIKTRGQQVTLSCSPISGHRSVSWYQQTPGQGLQFLFEYFSETQRNKGNFPGRFSGRQFSNSRSEMNVSTLELGDSALYLCASGDSTGGAFFGQGTRLTVV.

CDR3 coding DNA: TGTGCCAGCAGTTTTGGCTTTTCCAACAATGAGCAGTTCTTC. Protein sequence: CASSFGFSNNEQFF. The genes are TRBV27 and TRBJ2-1; D is undetermined. V shed 3 bases and J shed 5 bases, with 11 bases lying between them. The CDR3 has 14 residues. Germline V gene sequence: CDR1 MNHEY, CDR2 SMNVEV (reference sequence).